The 9 T cell receptor beta chains reported below all come from one sample, sequenced in a study of blood T cell repertoires in COVID-19 (dated by TCRdb to about 2020). Receptor libraries were prepared by the immunoSEQ multiplex PCR assay. TCRdb holds this immuneACCESS table with in-frame rearrangements only. Some clones are missing; in checked studies, unresolved V genes explain under half, and the rest has no known cause. This sample has 40,000 to 45,000 clones in its table, and roughly 89% of those were observed once. Clones ranked in the top ten supply about 22% of the sample. The sample comprised peripheral blood. The receptor source for this set is a man in his fifties or sixties with active COVID-19.

On this clone: An end of the junction differs from the germline gene, which may be a read error. This chain links TRBV3-1 (or the pseudogene TRBV3-2) with TRBJ2-3; 14 bases match TRBD2. Germline V gene data show CDR1 as LGHDT and CDR2 as YNNKEL (reference sequence). The CDR3 contains 16 residues. The CDR3 reads CASSQGTSGSTDTQYF. The CDR3 DNA sequence: TGTGCCAGCAGTCAAGGGACTAGCGGGAGCACCGATACGCAGTATTTT.

Regarding this clone: A junction boundary mismatches the germline segment, possibly from a read error. This chain connects TRBV14 to TRBJ2-3, with 11 bases identical to TRBD2. The CDR3 has 13 amino acids. CDR1 SGHDN and CDR2 FVKESK come from the germline V gene. This CDR3 is CASSPLLAGVLNF. In nucleotides, the CDR3 is TGTGCCAGCAGCCCCCTACTAGCGGGAGTCTTAAATTTT.

In its sample, this clone was seen a few times. V usage is TRBV3-1 (or the pseudogene TRBV3-2) and J usage is TRBJ2-7, with TRBD2 as a possible D gene (5 bases). Germline-derived CDR1 and CDR2 are LGHDT and YNNKEL (reference sequence). With 1 base removed from V and 6 bases from J, the gap between germline ends came to 10 bases. The CDR3 is 13 residues long. The CDR3 nucleotides are TGTGCCAGCAGCCAAGGGACGGGATTCGAGCAGTACTTC. It is translated as CASSQGTGFEQYF.

This chain joins TRBV2 and TRBJ1-3, with TRBD1 matching 9 bases. The V gene's germline CDR1 is SNHLY and CDR2 FYNNEI. The CDR3 loop spans 16 amino acids. The V gene end was trimmed by 5 bases and the J gene end by 4 bases; junction bases not matched to a gene: 9. CDR3 region: CASSLDRGAGGNTIYF. CDR3 nucleotide sequence: TGTGCCAGCAGTCTGGACAGGGGCGCGGGGGGAAACACCATATATTTT.

This chain uses TRBV2 with TRBJ1-5; D perhaps matches TRBD1 (5 bases). Germline V gene data show CDR1 as SNHLY and CDR2 as FYNNEI. V was pared by 6 bases and J by 3 bases, with 12 bases between. This CDR3 is built from 14 residues. This CDR3 is CASSLQGDNQPQHF. CDR3 DNA: TGTGCCAGCAGCCTTCAGGGCGACAATCAGCCCCAGCATTTT.

This chain connects TRBV28 to TRBJ2-3, with 11 nucleotides matching TRBD2. Germline V gene lookup returns CDR1 MDHEN and CDR2 SYDVKM. V was clipped by 5 bases and J by 2 bases; unmatched bases: 3. The length of the CDR3 is 15 residues. Here the CDR3 reads CASSLAGGFTDTQYF. The DNA for the CDR3 is TGTGCCAGCAGTCTAGCGGGAGGCTTCACAGATACGCAGTATTTT. Supplemented by reference TRBV28 and TRBJ2-3, the full variable domain reads DVKVTQSSRYLVKRTGEKVFLECVQDMDHENMFWYRQDPGLGLRLIYFSYDVKMKEKGDIPEGYSVSREKKERFSLILESASTNQTSMYLCASSLAGGFTDTQYFGPGTRLTVL.

This clone came up once. V and J are TRBV6-5 and TRBJ2-1; D is perhaps TRBD2 (6 bases). The CDR3 totals 16 residues. Germline loops: CDR1 MNHEY, CDR2 SVGAGI. Trimming removed 0 bases at V and 0 bases at J, with 9 bases between. As DNA, the CDR3 is TGTGCCAGCAGTTACTCGGCGGGGAACTCCTACAATGAGCAGTTCTTC. This encodes CASSYSAGNSYNEQFF.

The chain is built from TRBV5-6 and TRBJ1-2; 7 bases match TRBD1. Trimming removed 0 bases from V and 8 bases from J; junction bases left unmatched: 10. The CDR3 sequence is 15 residues long. Germline CDR1 and CDR2: SGHDT and YYEEEE. Written as DNA, the CDR3 is TGTGCCAGCAGCTTGGGACAGGGTCTAAAAGAAGGCTACACCTTC. This encodes CASSLGQGLKEGYTF.

The genes are TRBV5-6 and TRBJ2-5; tentative D call: TRBD1 (5 bases). Germline assignment: CDR1 SGHDT and CDR2 YYEEEE. This CDR3 is 13 amino acids long. V gave up 2 bases and J gave up 7 bases, with 12 bases separating them. CDR3 sequence: CASSFGRARTQYF. The DNA for the CDR3 is TGTGCCAGCAGCTTTGGCAGGGCCAGGACCCAGTACTTC.